The 18 T cell receptor beta chains presented below share a single source sample, sequenced in a study of blood T cell repertoires in COVID-19. The table came from immunoSEQ multiplex PCR; TCRdb's copy has only in-frame clones and leaves some out. The sample contains 260,000 or so clones, nearly 90% of which appear only once. Material for sequencing was peripheral blood. The receptors originated from a man between 18 and 29 years old with active or convalescent COVID-19.

The rearrangement uses TRBV9 and TRBJ1-3, with 9 bases that match TRBD1. V lost 3 bases to trimming and J lost 0 bases; unmatched junction nucleotides: 13. The CDR3 runs to 19 residues. The germline gives CDR1 SGDLS, CDR2 YYNGEE. CDR3 coding DNA: TGTGCCAGCAGCGGGCTTTTCTCCGGGACAGGGAACTCTGGAAACACCATATATTTT. Protein: CASSGLFSGTGNSGNTIYF. The complete variable domain, with remaining parts taken from reference TRBV9 and TRBJ1-3, reads DSGVTQTPKHLITATGQRVTLRCSPRSGDLSVYWYQQSLDQGLQFLIQYYNGEERAKGNILERFSAQQFPDLHSELNLSSLELGDSALYFCASSGLFSGTGNSGNTIYFGEGSWLTVV.

The chain links TRBV23-1 to TRBJ1-2, with D unclear. TRBV23-1 is placed among ORFs of uncertain function. The ends were cut back, 0 bases at V and 1 base at J, with 9 bases in the middle. The CDR3 totals 15 residues. The DNA of the CDR3 is TGCGCCAGCAGTCAATCCGTAGATGATAACTATGGCTACACCTTC. This encodes CASSQSVDDNYGYTF.

The rearrangement uses TRBV5-6 and TRBJ1-1; the match to TRBD1 covers 7 bases. The germline V gene has CDR1 SGHDT and CDR2 YYEEEE. The length of the CDR3 is 14 residues. The V and J ends lost 4 bases and 0 bases, in that order; junction bases with no gene match: 3. CDR3 nucleotide sequence: TGTGCCAGCAGCGAACAGGGGATGAACACTGAAGCTTTCTTT. As protein: CASSEQGMNTEAFF.

V gene TRBV25-1 combines with J gene TRBJ2-2; tentatively, D is TRBD1 (6 bases). V was clipped by 2 bases and J by 6 bases, with 13 bases between them. The CDR3 runs to 15 residues. Germline lookup yields CDR1 MGHDK and CDR2 SYGVNS. The CDR3 DNA reads as TGTGCCAGCAGTGAAAACTCTGACAGGTCCGGGGAGCTGTTTTTT. Translation: CASSENSDRSGELFF.

This rearrangement joins TRBV27 to TRBJ2-7; TRBD1 might be the D (5 bases). This CDR3 region has 13 residues. V was trimmed by 8 bases and J by 3 bases, leaving 14 bases between them. Per germline, CDR1 MNHEY and CDR2 SMNVEV (reference sequence). CDR3 bases: TGTGCCAGCGCCCAGGGTTTCGACTACGAGCAGTACTTC. Translation: CASAQGFDYEQYF.

The V gene is TRBV3-1 (or the pseudogene TRBV3-2), the J gene TRBJ2-7, with D tentatively TRBD1 (5 bases). With 1 base removed from V and 8 bases from J, the gap between germline ends came to 9 bases. The CDR3 is 12 residues long. Looked up from germline, CDR1 is LGHDT and CDR2 is YNNKEL (reference sequence). The DNA for the CDR3 is TGTGCCAGCAGCCAAGTCAGGGAAAAGCAGTACTTC. Translated: CASSQVREKQYF.

The gene calls are TRBV7-2 and TRBJ2-4, with TRBD1 matching over 7 bases. Germline lookup yields CDR1 SGHTA and CDR2 FQGNSA. CDR3 length equals 14 residues. The junction had 4 bases not matched to a gene; V was cut back by 5 bases and J by 3 bases. CDR3 residues: CASSPRDSKNIQYF. In nucleotides, the CDR3 is TGTGCCAGCAGCCCCCGGGACAGCAAAAACATTCAGTACTTC. The entire variable domain, with the rest obtained from reference TRBV7-2 and TRBJ2-4, is as follows: GAGVSQSPSNKVTEKGKDVELRCDPISGHTALYWYRQSLGQGLEFLIYFQGNSAPDKSGLPSDRFSAERTGGSVSTLTIQRTQQEDSAVYLCASSPRDSKNIQYFGAGTRLSVL.

This sequence joins TRBV3-1 (or the pseudogene TRBV3-2) and TRBJ1-2, with D unresolved. The CDR3 covers 14 residues. The V end lost 4 bases, the J end lost 7 bases, and 16 bases lay between the germline ends. Germline V gene sequence: CDR1 LGHDT, CDR2 YNNKEL (reference sequence). The CDR3 nucleotides are TGTGCCAGCAGCCCCGAGGGAGGGAGGGCTGGCTACACCTTC. This gives the protein CASSPEGGRAGYTF.

The gene calls are TRBV18 and TRBJ1-2; D is ambiguous. The CDR3 is 15 residues long. Trimming stripped 0 bases from V and 4 bases from J, with 12 bases between. CDR1 is KGHSH, CDR2 LQKENI, per germline. CDR3 nucleotide sequence: TGTGCCAGCTCACCACCTACGAGGGATTCCTATGGCTACACCTTC. Its translation: CASSPPTRDSYGYTF.

The chain employs TRBV4-1 and TRBJ1-5, with 9 positions matching TRBD1. The CDR3 has 18 residues. The germline gives CDR1 MGHRA, CDR2 YSYEKL. Trimming at V came to 0 bases and at J to 2 bases, leaving 8 bases not matched to a gene. The CDR3 here is CASSQDPTGGMGNQPQHF. Written as DNA, the CDR3 is TGCGCCAGCAGCCAAGATCCGACAGGGGGAATGGGCAATCAGCCCCAGCATTTT.

The chain couples TRBV7-9 to TRBJ2-3; the match to TRBD2 covers 12 bases. The ends lost 5 bases at V and 2 bases at J; junction bases unmatched: 5. Germline V lookup: CDR1 SEHNR, CDR2 FQNEAQ (reference sequence). The CDR3 contains 16 residues. The CDR3 coding sequence is TGTGCCAGCAGCCTCACTAGCGGGGGGCTCACAGATACGCAGTATTTT. It encodes CASSLTSGGLTDTQYF. Filled out from reference TRBV7-9 and TRBJ2-3, the complete variable domain reads DTGVSQNPRHKITKRGQNVTFRCDPISEHNRLYWYRQTLGQGPEFLTYFQNEAQLEKSRLLSDRFSAERPKGSFSTLEIQRTEQGDSAMYLCASSLTSGGLTDTQYFGPGTRLTVL.

The DNA for the CDR3 is TGTGCCAGCGGAGCTAGCGGGGGGGACACAGATACGCAGTATTTT. Protein sequence: CASGASGGDTDTQYF. This rearrangement joins TRBV9 to TRBJ2-3; the match to TRBD2 covers 12 bases. Germline CDR1 is SGDLS and CDR2 is YYNGEE. The V segment lost 7 bases and the J segment 2 bases; nucleotides outside the gene matches: 5. The CDR3 loop spans 15 amino acids.

The table lists this clone with a count of one. The rearrangement joins TRBV19 to TRBJ1-1; TRBD1 agrees at 7 bases. Germline V gene lookup returns CDR1 LNHDA and CDR2 SQIVND (reference sequence). The CDR3 has 14 amino acids. Trimming removed 7 bases from V and 5 bases from J; junction bases left unmatched: 10. In nucleotides, the CDR3 is TGTGCCAGTACCTTACAGGGGCGAGGGACTGAAGCTTTCTTT. It codes for CASTLQGRGTEAFF.

This clone was detected only once. This rearrangement joins TRBV14 to TRBJ2-2; weak D call: TRBD2 (6 bases). The CDR3 sequence is 17 residues long. Germline V lookup: CDR1 SGHDN, CDR2 FVKESK. V was pared by 3 bases and J by 0 bases, with 14 bases between. CDR3 loop: CASSQYGGTANTGELFF. The CDR3 nucleotides are TGTGCCAGCAGCCAGTACGGGGGAACAGCGAACACCGGGGAGCTGTTTTTT. The variable domain in full, completed from reference TRBV14 and TRBJ2-2, reads EAGVTQFPSHSVIEKGQTVTLRCDPISGHDNLYWYRRVMGKEIKFLLHFVKESKQDESGMPNNRFLAERTGGTYSTLKVQPAELEDSGVYFCASSQYGGTANTGELFFGEGSRLTVL.

V is TRBV7-3 and J is TRBJ2-6; no reliable D call. The CDR3 is 14 residues long. V lost 2 bases, J lost 2 bases, and 4 bases lay in between. Germline loops: CDR1 SGHTA, CDR2 FQGTGA. CDR3 bases: TGTGCCAGCAGCTTACTACCTGGGGCCAACGTCCTGACTTTC. Protein product: CASSLLPGANVLTF.

The chain recombines TRBV4-1 with TRBJ1-2, with TRBD1 as a possible D gene (5 bases). Germline CDR1 reads MGHRA; CDR2 reads YSYEKL. The ends were cut back, 8 bases at V and 2 bases at J, with 18 bases in the middle. The CDR3 sequence is 15 residues long. This CDR3 is CASVQTADLNYGYTF. The CDR3 region has the DNA TGCGCCAGCGTGCAGACAGCCGACCTAAACTATGGCTACACCTTC.

The V gene is TRBV5-1, the J gene TRBJ2-5, with TRBD1 as a possible D gene (5 bases). CDR1 and CDR2 (germline): SGHRS, YFSETQ. This CDR3 is 14 amino acids long. V gave up 3 bases and J gave up 0 bases, with 9 bases separating them. The chain's CDR3 is CASSYRTYQETQYF. The CDR3 region has the DNA TGCGCCAGCAGCTACAGGACGTACCAAGAGACCCAGTACTTC. The full variable domain, completed using reference TRBV5-1 and TRBJ2-5, is KAGVTQTPRYLIKTRGQQVTLSCSPISGHRSVSWYQQTPGQGLQFLFEYFSETQRNKGNFPGRFSGRQFSNSRSEMNVSTLELGDSALYLCASSYRTYQETQYFGPGTRLLVL.

The rearrangement links TRBV11-3 to TRBJ2-2, with TRBD2 matching 8 bases. V gave up 7 bases and J gave up 0 bases; unmatched junction bases: 7. This CDR3 contains 16 residues. Germline CDR1 SGHNT, CDR2 YENEEA. The CDR3 sequence: CASTLNGGANTGELFF. CDR3 sequence (DNA): TGTGCCAGCACACTAAACGGGGGGGCGAACACCGGGGAGCTGTTTTTT.